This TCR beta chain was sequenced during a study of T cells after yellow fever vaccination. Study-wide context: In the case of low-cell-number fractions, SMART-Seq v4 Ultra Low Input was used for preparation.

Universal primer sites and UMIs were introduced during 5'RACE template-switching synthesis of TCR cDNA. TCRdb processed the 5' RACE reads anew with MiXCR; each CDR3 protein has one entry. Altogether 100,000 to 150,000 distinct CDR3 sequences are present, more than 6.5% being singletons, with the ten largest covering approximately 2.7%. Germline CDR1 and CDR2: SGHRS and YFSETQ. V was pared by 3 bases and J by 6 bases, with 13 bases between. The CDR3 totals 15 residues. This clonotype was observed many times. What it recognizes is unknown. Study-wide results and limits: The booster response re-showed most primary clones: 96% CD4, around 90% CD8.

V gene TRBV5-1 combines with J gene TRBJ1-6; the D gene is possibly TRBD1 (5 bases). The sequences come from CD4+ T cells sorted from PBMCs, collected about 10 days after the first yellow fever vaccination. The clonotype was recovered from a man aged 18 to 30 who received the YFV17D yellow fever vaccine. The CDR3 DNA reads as TGCGCCAGCAGCTGGGGGGGACGGACTAATTCACCCCTCCACTTT. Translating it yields CASSWGGRTNSPLHF.